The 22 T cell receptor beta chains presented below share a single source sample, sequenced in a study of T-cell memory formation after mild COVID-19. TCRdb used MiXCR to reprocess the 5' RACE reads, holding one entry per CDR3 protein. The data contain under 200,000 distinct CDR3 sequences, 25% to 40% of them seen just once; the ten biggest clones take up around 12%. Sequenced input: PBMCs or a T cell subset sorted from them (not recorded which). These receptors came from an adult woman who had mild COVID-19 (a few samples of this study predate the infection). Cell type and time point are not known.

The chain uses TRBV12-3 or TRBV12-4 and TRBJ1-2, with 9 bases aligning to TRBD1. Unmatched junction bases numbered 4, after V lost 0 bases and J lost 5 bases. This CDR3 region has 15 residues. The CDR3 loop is CASSLAGTGFYGYTF. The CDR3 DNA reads TGTGCCAGCAGTTTAGCCGGGACAGGGTTTTATGGCTACACCTTC.

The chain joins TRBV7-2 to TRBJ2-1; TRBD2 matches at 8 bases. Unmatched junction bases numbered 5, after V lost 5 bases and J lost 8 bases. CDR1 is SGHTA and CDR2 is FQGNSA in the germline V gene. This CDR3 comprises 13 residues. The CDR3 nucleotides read TGTGCCAGCAGCCACGGGGGGGGCGATGAGCAGTTCTTC. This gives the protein CASSHGGGDEQFF.

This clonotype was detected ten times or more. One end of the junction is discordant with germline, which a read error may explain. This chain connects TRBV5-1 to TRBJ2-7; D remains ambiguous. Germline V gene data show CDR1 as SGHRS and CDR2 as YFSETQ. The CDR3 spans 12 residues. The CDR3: CASSLSSYEQYF. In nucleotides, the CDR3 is TGTGCCAGCAGCCTCAGCTCCTACGAGCAGTACTTC.

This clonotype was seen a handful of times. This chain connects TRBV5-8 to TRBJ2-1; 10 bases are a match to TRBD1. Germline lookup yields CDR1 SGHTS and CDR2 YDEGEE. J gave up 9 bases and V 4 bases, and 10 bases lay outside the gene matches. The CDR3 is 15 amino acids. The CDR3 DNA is TGTGCCAGCAGCCCAGTGGGGGACAGGGGTTTTGAGCAGTTCTTC. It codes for CASSPVGDRGFEQFF.

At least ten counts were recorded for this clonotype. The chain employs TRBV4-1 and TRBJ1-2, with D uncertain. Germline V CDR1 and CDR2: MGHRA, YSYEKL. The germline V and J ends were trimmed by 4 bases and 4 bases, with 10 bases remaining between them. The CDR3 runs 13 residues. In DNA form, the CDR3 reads TGCGCCAGCAGCCCATCTGGGCCCTATGGCTACACCTTC. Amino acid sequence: CASSPSGPYGYTF.

DNA for the CDR3: TGCGCCAGCAGCCAAGGTTTTCGACGGGGGGAAGGGACCGGGGAGCTGTTTTTT. This sequence encodes CASSQGFRRGEGTGELFF. This rearrangement joins TRBV4-1 to TRBJ2-2; 7 bases are shared with TRBD2. CDR1 and CDR2 from the germline V gene are MGHRA and YSYEKL. V shed 1 base and J 5 bases; nucleotides not matched to a gene: 13. There are 18 residues in the CDR3.

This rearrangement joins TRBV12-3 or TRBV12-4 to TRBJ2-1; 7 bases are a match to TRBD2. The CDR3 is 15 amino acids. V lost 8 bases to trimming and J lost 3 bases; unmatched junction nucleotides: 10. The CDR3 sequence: CASATLAARYNEQFF. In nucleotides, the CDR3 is TGTGCCAGCGCGACTCTAGCGGCCCGCTACAATGAGCAGTTCTTC.

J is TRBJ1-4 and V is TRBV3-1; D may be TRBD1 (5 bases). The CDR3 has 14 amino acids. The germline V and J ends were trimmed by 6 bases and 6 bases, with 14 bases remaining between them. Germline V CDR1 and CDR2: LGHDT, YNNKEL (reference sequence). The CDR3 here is CASRHQGRDEKLFF. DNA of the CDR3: TGTGCCAGCAGGCACCAGGGTAGGGATGAAAAACTGTTTTTT.

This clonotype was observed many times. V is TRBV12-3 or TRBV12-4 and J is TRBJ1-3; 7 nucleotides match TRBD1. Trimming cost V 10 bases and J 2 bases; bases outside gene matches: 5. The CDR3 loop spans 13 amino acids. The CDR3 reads CATQGGPGNTIYF. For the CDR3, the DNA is TGTGCCACCCAGGGGGGGCCTGGAAACACCATATATTTT.

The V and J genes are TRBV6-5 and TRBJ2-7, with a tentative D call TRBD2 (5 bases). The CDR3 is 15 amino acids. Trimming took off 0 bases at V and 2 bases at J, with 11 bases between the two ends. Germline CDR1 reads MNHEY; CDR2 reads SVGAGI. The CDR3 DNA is TGTGCCAGCAGTTACTCGGGGAGAGGCCCCTACGAGCAGTACTTC. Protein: CASSYSGRGPYEQYF.

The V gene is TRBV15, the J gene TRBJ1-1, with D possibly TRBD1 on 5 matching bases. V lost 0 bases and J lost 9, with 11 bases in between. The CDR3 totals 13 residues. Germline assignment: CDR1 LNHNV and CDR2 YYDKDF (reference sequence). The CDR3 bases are TGTGCCACCAGCAGAGAGGGGCTGGGTAAAGCTTTCTTT. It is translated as CATSREGLGKAFF.

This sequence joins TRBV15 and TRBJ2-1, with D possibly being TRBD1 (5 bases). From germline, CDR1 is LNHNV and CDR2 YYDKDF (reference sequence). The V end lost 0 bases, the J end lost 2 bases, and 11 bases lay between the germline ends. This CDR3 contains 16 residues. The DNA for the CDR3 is TGTGCCACCAGCAGAGATGTAGGGGCCGCCTACAATGAGCAGTTCTTC. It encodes CATSRDVGAAYNEQFF.

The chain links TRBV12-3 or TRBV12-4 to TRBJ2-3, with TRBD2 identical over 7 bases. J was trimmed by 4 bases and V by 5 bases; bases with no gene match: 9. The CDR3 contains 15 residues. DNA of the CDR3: TGTGCCAGCAGTCCACTCGCGACTAGCCCAGATACGCAGTATTTT. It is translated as CASSPLATSPDTQYF.

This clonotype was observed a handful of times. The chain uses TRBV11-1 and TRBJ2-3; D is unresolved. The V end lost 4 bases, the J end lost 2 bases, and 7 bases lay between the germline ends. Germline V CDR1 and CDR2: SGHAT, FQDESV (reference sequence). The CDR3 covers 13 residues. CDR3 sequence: CASSSPSTDTQYF. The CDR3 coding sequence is TGTGCCAGCAGCTCCCCCTCCACAGATACGCAGTATTTT. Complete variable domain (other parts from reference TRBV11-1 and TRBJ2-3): EAEVAQSPRYKITEKSQAVAFWCDPISGHATLYWYRQILGQGPELLVQFQDESVVDDSQLPKDRFSAERLKGVDSTLKIQPAELGDSAMYLCASSSPSTDTQYFGPGTRLTVL.

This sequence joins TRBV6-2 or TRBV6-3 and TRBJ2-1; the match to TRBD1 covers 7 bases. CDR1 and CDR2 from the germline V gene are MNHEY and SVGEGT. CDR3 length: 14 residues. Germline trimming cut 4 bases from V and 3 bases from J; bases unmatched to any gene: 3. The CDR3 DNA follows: TGTGCCAGCAGTTTCAGGGGGAACTACAATGAGCAGTTCTTC. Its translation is CASSFRGNYNEQFF.

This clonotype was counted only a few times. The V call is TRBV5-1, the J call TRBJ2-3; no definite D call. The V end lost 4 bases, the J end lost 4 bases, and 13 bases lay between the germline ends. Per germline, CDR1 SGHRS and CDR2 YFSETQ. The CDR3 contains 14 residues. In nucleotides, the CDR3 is TGCGCCAGCAGCCTAGACACCCCGGCAGATACGCAGTATTTT. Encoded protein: CASSLDTPADTQYF. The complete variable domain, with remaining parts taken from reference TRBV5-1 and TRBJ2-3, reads KAGVTQTPRYLIKTRGQQVTLSCSPISGHRSVSWYQQTPGQGLQFLFEYFSETQRNKGNFPGRFSGRQFSNSRSEMNVSTLELGDSALYLCASSLDTPADTQYFGPGTRLTVL.

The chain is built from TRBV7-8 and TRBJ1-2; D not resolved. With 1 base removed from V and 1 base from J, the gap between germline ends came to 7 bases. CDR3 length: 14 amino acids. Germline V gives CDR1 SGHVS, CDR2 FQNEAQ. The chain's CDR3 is CASSLGPFNYGYTF. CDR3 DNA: TGTGCCAGCAGCTTAGGACCGTTTAACTATGGCTACACCTTC.

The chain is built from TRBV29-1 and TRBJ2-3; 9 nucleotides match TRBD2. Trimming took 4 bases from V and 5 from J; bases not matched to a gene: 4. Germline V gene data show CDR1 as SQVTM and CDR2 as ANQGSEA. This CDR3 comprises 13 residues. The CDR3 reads CSVVAGVGDTQYF. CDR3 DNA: TGCAGCGTTGTAGCGGGAGTGGGAGATACGCAGTATTTT.

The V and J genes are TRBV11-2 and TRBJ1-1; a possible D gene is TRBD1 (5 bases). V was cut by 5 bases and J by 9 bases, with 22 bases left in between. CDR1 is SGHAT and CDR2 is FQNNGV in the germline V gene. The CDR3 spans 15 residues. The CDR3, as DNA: TGTGCCAGCAGCACAGAAACCGGGACTCCTGGGAAAGCTTTCTTT. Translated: CASSTETGTPGKAFF.

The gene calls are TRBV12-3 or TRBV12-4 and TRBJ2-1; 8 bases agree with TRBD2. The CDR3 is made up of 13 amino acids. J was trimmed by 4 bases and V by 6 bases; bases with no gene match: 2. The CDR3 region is CASRSSGYNEQFF. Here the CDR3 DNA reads TGTGCCAGCAGGTCTAGCGGGTACAATGAGCAGTTCTTC.

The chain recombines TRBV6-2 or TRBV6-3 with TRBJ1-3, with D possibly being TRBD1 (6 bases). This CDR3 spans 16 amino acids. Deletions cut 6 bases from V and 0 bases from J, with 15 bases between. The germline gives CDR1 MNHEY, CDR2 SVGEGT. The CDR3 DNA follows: TGTGCCAGCAGACAACAGGGAGGGAGCTCTGGAAACACCATATATTTT. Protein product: CASRQQGGSSGNTIYF.

CDR3 nucleotides: TGCAGTGCCCCACTAGCGGGTTCCTACGAGCAGTACTTC. This codes for CSAPLAGSYEQYF. The chain links TRBV20-1 to TRBJ2-7, with TRBD2 matching 9 bases. The CDR3 runs 13 residues. After removal of 6 bases from V and 1 base from J, the junction contained 4 bases not matched to a gene. Per germline, CDR1 DFQATT and CDR2 SNEGSKA (reference sequence).